This T cell receptor beta chain was documented in a study of T cells in localized non-small cell lung cancer. Study observations and caveats: The study found T cell clonality highest in uninvolved adjacent lung, above tumor.

Generated by immunoSEQ multiplex PCR, the TCRdb table keeps only in-frame clones and is missing some. The top ten hold 1.3% of the sample, which has about 70,000 clones, roughly 84% seen once. About this clone itself: What it binds is not known.

This CDR3 comprises 14 residues. Trimming at V came to 5 bases and at J to 3 bases, leaving 3 bases not matched to a gene. The germline V gene encodes CDR1 MDHEN and CDR2 SYDVKM. The gene calls are TRBV28 and TRBJ2-1; 8 nucleotides agree with TRBD2. Sequences were derived from peripheral blood, sampled before any cancer treatment. The clonotype originates from a female donor over 55 with stage I lung adenocarcinoma. The CDR3 nucleotides read TGTGCCAGCAGTCCGGGAGGGATCTACAATGAGCAGTTCTTC. Translation gives CASSPGGIYNEQFF.